The T cell receptor beta chain under discussion was sequenced for a study of blood T cell repertoires in COVID-19. For the study at large: COVID-19 samples from acute and convalescent phases originated in the United States, Italy and Spain. The analysed material was cDNA or gDNA that came from T cells, B-cell-depleted T cells, or PBMCs.

The CDR3 loop spans 13 amino acids. V shed 3 bases and J shed 5 bases, with 8 bases lying between them. Germline-derived CDR1 and CDR2 are SGHAT and FQNNGV. Profiling relied on immunoSEQ multiplex PCR, and the TCRdb table lists in-frame clones only, not all of them. The sample lists 110,000 to 150,000 clones; 80% to 85% were seen once. Sequences were obtained from peripheral blood. The TCR originated in a human donor in a cohort sampled during active COVID-19. The chain is built from TRBV11-2 and TRBJ2-1; maybe TRBD1 (6 bases). The CDR3 loop is CASSLTGNNEQFF. CDR3 nucleotides: TGTGCCAGCAGCTTGACAGGAAACAATGAGCAGTTCTTC.